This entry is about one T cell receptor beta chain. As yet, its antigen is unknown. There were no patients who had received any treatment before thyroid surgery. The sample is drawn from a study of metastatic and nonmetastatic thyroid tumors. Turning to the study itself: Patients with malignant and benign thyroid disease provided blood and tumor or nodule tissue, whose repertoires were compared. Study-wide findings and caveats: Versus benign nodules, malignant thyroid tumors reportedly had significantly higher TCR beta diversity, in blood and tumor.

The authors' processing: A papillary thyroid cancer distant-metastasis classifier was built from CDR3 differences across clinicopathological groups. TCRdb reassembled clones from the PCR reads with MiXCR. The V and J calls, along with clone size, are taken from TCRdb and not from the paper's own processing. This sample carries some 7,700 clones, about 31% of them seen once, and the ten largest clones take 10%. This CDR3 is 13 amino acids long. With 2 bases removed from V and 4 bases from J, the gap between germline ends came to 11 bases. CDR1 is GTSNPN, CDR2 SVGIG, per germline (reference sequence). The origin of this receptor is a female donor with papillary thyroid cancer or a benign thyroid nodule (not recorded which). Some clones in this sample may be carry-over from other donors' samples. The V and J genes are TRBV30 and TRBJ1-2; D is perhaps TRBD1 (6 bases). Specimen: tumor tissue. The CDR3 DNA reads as TGTGCCTGGAGTCGCGACAGGCCCTATGGCTACACCTTC. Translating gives CAWSRDRPYGYTF.